The 23 T cell receptor beta chains in this list originate from one sample, sequenced in a study of T-cell reconstitution after alpha-beta-depleted transplantation in children. Unique molecular identifiers were built into the TCRbeta library. One entry per CDR3 protein results from TCRdb running MiXCR on the PCR reads. The sample yields 200,000 to 250,000 distinct CDR3 sequences, around 8% seen once. The sample consisted of PBMCs, mostly from graft donor cells, taken 180 days after TCRalphabeta/CD19-depleted stem cell transplant. These receptors came from a male patient under 18 who had a stem cell transplant for acute lymphoblastic leukemia, so the T cells may come from the graft donor.

This clonotype was seen at least ten times. The chain is built from TRBV2 and TRBJ1-1; 7 bases align to TRBD1. V lost 5 bases and J lost 3; bases outside the gene matches: 3. This CDR3 is 13 amino acids long. The germline V gene encodes CDR1 SNHLY and CDR2 FYNNEI. Here the CDR3 reads CASSRGQYTEAFF. DNA for the CDR3: TGTGCCAGCAGTAGGGGACAGTACACTGAAGCTTTCTTT.

This clonotype was counted at least ten times. This chain uses TRBV5-1 with TRBJ1-4; possible D gene TRBD1, 5 bases. Germline V gene lookup returns CDR1 SGHRS and CDR2 YFSETQ. V was shortened by 0 bases and J by 2 bases, with 8 bases between the two germline ends. The CDR3 is 15 residues long. Here the CDR3 DNA reads TGCGCCAGCAGCTTGGAAGGGACGACTAATGAAAAACTGTTTTTT. Protein product: CASSLEGTTNEKLFF.

This clonotype occurred many times. The V call is TRBV19, the J call TRBJ1-5; D is possibly TRBD1 (5 bases). This CDR3 is built from 14 residues. Germline V gene sequence: CDR1 LNHDA, CDR2 SQIVND (reference sequence). The V gene lost 3 bases and the J gene lost 5 bases, with 11 bases spanning the gap. The CDR3: CASSMLGGYQPQHF. CDR3 bases: TGTGCCAGTAGTATGTTGGGGGGATATCAGCCCCAGCATTTT.

This clonotype was picked up many times. The V call is TRBV18, the J call TRBJ2-7; D is perhaps TRBD2 (5 bases). V was trimmed by 2 bases and J by 3 bases, leaving 20 bases between them. Germline V gene data show CDR1 as KGHSH and CDR2 as LQKENI. The CDR3 runs to 17 residues. CDR3 region: CASSPIEQSLGGYEQYF. The CDR3 bases are TGTGCCAGCTCACCAATAGAACAGAGCCTAGGAGGCTACGAGCAGTACTTC.

In this sample, this clonotype turned up a few times. The rearrangement uses TRBV7-6 and TRBJ1-5; D is undetermined. The ends were cut back, 2 bases at V and 3 bases at J, with 8 bases in the middle. The CDR3 runs to 14 residues. Germline-derived CDR1 and CDR2 are SGHVS and FNYEAQ. The CDR3 spells CASSLKADNQPQHF. The CDR3 DNA reads as TGTGCCAGCAGCTTAAAGGCAGACAATCAGCCCCAGCATTTT.

The sample holds many counts of this clonotype. V gene TRBV20-1 combines with J gene TRBJ2-7, with D possibly being TRBD1 (6 bases). The CDR3 is 14 residues long. Trimming pared 2 bases from V and 3 bases from J, leaving 14 bases between. Germline V gives CDR1 DFQATT, CDR2 SNEGSKA (reference sequence). The CDR3 reads CSARSPEGGYEQYF. In DNA form, the CDR3 reads TGCAGTGCTAGATCCCCCGAAGGGGGCTACGAGCAGTACTTC.

This clonotype showed up many times. J is TRBJ1-5 and V is TRBV6-2 or TRBV6-3, with a tentative D call TRBD1 (6 bases). V gave up 7 bases and J gave up 8 bases, with 24 bases separating them. This CDR3 spans 16 amino acids. In germline, CDR1 is MNHEY, CDR2 SVGEGT. The CDR3: CASTSPSGGAPKPQHF. The CDR3 DNA reads as TGTGCCAGCACCTCACCTAGCGGGGGCGCGCCCAAGCCCCAGCATTTT.

Ten or more counts support this clonotype. The chain uses TRBV20-1 and TRBJ2-3, with 8 positions matching TRBD2. The CDR3 totals 15 residues. The germline V gene has CDR1 DFQATT and CDR2 SNEGSKA (reference sequence). V shed 1 base and J 1 base; nucleotides not matched to a gene: 4. CDR3 residues: CSARVPGGGTDTQYF. In DNA, the CDR3 is TGCAGTGCTAGAGTCCCGGGAGGGGGCACAGATACGCAGTATTTT.

This clonotype was observed at least ten times. J is TRBJ1-5 and V is TRBV28; maybe TRBD1 (6 bases). The V end was cut by 7 bases, the J end by 0 bases, with 13 bases between. The CDR3 length is 15 residues. The V gene's germline CDR1 is MDHEN and CDR2 SYDVKM. This CDR3 reads CASNLDSHSNQPQHF. The CDR3 DNA is TGTGCCAGCAATCTGGACAGCCATAGCAATCAGCCCCAGCATTTT.

This clonotype was observed at least ten times. This chain links TRBV3-1 with TRBJ2-1, with TRBD2 identical over 9 bases. After removal of 6 bases from V and 2 bases from J, the junction contained 11 bases not matched to a gene. Germline CDR1 LGHDT, CDR2 YNNKEL (reference sequence). The CDR3 covers 17 residues. CDR3: CASRADSGGLPYNEQFF. DNA for the CDR3: TGTGCCAGCAGGGCCGATAGCGGGGGCCTTCCCTACAATGAGCAGTTCTTC.

This clonotype was seen at least ten times. The chain recombines TRBV20-1 with TRBJ1-1; no clear D. This CDR3 spans 13 amino acids. Trimming removed 1 base at V and 2 bases at J, with 8 bases between. In germline, CDR1 is DFQATT, CDR2 SNEGSKA (reference sequence). The chain's CDR3 is CSARAGFNTEAFF. The CDR3 nucleotides read TGCAGTGCTAGAGCCGGGTTTAACACTGAAGCTTTCTTT.

V usage is TRBV5-1 and J usage is TRBJ2-7; D remains unclear. Trimming took off 3 bases at V and 0 bases at J, with 13 bases between the two ends. CDR1 and CDR2 from the germline V gene are SGHRS and YFSETQ. The CDR3 runs 15 residues. CDR3 sequence: CASSWTTASSYEQYF. The CDR3 DNA is TGCGCCAGCAGCTGGACCACAGCAAGCTCCTACGAGCAGTACTTC.

The sample holds many counts of this clonotype. The J gene is TRBJ2-5, the V gene TRBV7-9, with D possibly called TRBD1 or TRBD2 (5 bases each). This CDR3 spans 16 amino acids. The germline V gene has CDR1 SEHNR and CDR2 FQNEAQ (reference sequence). The V end was cut by 0 bases, the J end by 5 bases, with 16 bases between. Written as DNA, the CDR3 is TGTGCCAGCAGCTTAGCGTTATCCGGGGCCGTCGAGACCCAGTACTTC. It yields the protein CASSLALSGAVETQYF.

To note about this clonotype: A much larger clonotype is one base distant, so this may be a read error. The rearrangement links TRBV12-3 or TRBV12-4 to TRBJ1-4; D ambiguous. V was trimmed by 1 base and J by 7 bases, leaving 13 bases between them. This CDR3 spans 15 amino acids. CDR3 nucleotides: TGTGCCAGCAGTTTAGGAGAGGGAGAGGTTGAAAAACTGTTTTTT. Protein sequence: CASSLGEGEVEKLFF.

This clonotype was counted many times. The gene calls are TRBV11-2 and TRBJ1-2, with TRBD1 identical over 7 bases. In germline, CDR1 is SGHAT, CDR2 FQNNGV. The J segment lost 1 base and the V segment lost 10 bases, leaving 6 bases of the junction unmatched. The CDR3 covers 13 residues. CDR3 DNA sequence: TGTGCCACCCGACAGGGCGGTAACTATGGCTACACCTTC. It specifies CATRQGGNYGYTF.

This clonotype has ten or more counts. The V gene is TRBV6-2 or TRBV6-3, the J gene TRBJ2-3; TRBD2 matches at 10 bases. This CDR3 is 15 amino acids long. V gave up 4 bases and J gave up 4 bases; unmatched junction bases: 5. The germline V gene encodes CDR1 MNHEY and CDR2 SVGEGT. Here the CDR3 reads CASSSGLAASDTQYF. CDR3 sequence (DNA): TGTGCCAGCAGTTCCGGACTAGCGGCCTCAGATACGCAGTATTTT.

This clonotype was observed many times. The V and J genes are TRBV3-1 and TRBJ1-5, with a tentative D call TRBD1 (5 bases). This CDR3 has 15 residues. Germline CDR1 LGHDT, CDR2 YNNKEL (reference sequence). The V gene lost 3 bases and the J gene lost 4 bases, with 13 bases spanning the gap. The CDR3 DNA reads as TGTGCCAGCAGCCACATGGCAGGGCTTAATCAGCCCCAGCATTTT. Its translation: CASSHMAGLNQPQHF.

As concerns this clonotype: One end of the junction varies from germline; a read error may be responsible. The J gene is TRBJ2-7, the V gene TRBV7-9, with D possibly being TRBD1 or TRBD2 (5 bases each). CDR3 length equals 13 residues. Germline V lookup: CDR1 SEHNR, CDR2 FQNEAQ (reference sequence). The DNA for the CDR3 is TGTGCCAGCAGCTTAGCGGGGACCTACGACCAGTACTTC. Amino acids: CASSLAGTYDQYF.

This clonotype appeared many times. The chain recombines TRBV12-3 or TRBV12-4 with TRBJ2-7, with TRBD2 as a possible D gene (5 bases). V gave up 3 bases and J gave up 7 bases, with 19 bases separating them. The CDR3 is 15 residues long. The CDR3 here is CASSLRAGALREQYF. In DNA form, the CDR3 reads TGTGCCAGCAGTTTGCGGGCAGGCGCCCTAAGAGAGCAGTACTTC.

This clonotype appeared many times. The chain uses TRBV12-3 or TRBV12-4 and TRBJ1-6; a weak D match, TRBD1 (5 bases). The V end was cut by 6 bases, the J end by 4 bases, with 13 bases between. This CDR3 region has 15 residues. The CDR3 reads CASSTHRQYNSPLHF. As DNA, the CDR3 is TGTGCCAGCAGCACCCATAGACAGTATAATTCACCCCTCCACTTT.

This clonotype has at least ten counts. The J gene is TRBJ2-6, the V gene TRBV4-1; no clear D gene. V was clipped by 0 bases and J by 2 bases, with 8 bases between them. The CDR3 is made up of 16 amino acids. Germline loops: CDR1 MGHRA, CDR2 YSYEKL. CDR3 coding DNA: TGCGCCAGCAGCCAAGAGACGGGTCCTGGGGCCAACGTCCTGACTTTC. Its translation is CASSQETGPGANVLTF.

The table lists this clonotype with many counts. The chain has TRBV20-1 and TRBJ1-4; 9 bases align to TRBD1. The CDR3 extends over 15 amino acids. V lost 6 bases, J lost 1 base, and 6 bases stayed unmatched. Looked up from germline, CDR1 is DFQATT and CDR2 is SNEGSKA (reference sequence). This CDR3 reads CSANRGRETNEKLFF. The CDR3 DNA is TGCAGTGCCAACAGGGGGCGGGAAACTAATGAAAAACTGTTTTTT.

This clonotype was found many times. The chain has TRBV29-1 and TRBJ1-2, with D uncertain. The length of the CDR3 is 11 residues. Germline CDR1 is SQVTM and CDR2 is ANQGSEA. Trimming shortened V by 0 bases and J by 8 bases, and 7 bases separated the two germline ends. CDR3 sequence reads: CSVEDPIGYTF. In nucleotides, the CDR3 is TGCAGCGTTGAAGATCCCATCGGCTACACCTTC.